The 25 T cell receptor beta chains reported below all come from one sample, sequenced in a study of T cell changes during pregnancy in multiple sclerosis. The protocol was immunoSEQ multiplex PCR, while the TCRdb copy is restricted to in-frame clones and leaves out a portion. The profile shows 60,000 to 70,000 clones, about 90% of them singletons. Sequences were derived from peripheral blood, sampled in the third trimester of pregnancy. The receptors stem from a female donor in good health, enrolled as a control in a pregnancy study.

The gene calls are TRBV19 and TRBJ2-3; TRBD1 aligns across 7 bases. The germline V gene encodes CDR1 LNHDA and CDR2 SQIVND (reference sequence). The CDR3 sequence is 16 residues long. V lost 4 bases and J lost 0; bases outside the gene matches: 7. The CDR3: CASSRRAGGSTDTQYF. Here the CDR3 DNA reads TGTGCCAGTAGTAGGCGCGCAGGGGGAAGCACAGATACGCAGTATTTT.

V usage is TRBV11-2 and J usage is TRBJ1-6, with 8 bases matching TRBD1. The CDR3 is 15 residues long. Germline V gene data show CDR1 as SGHAT and CDR2 as FQNNGV. Trimming cost V 5 bases and J 5 bases; bases outside gene matches: 5. The CDR3 nucleotides read TGTGCCAGCAGCGTTCGACAGGGGAATAATTCACCCCTCCACTTT. This encodes CASSVRQGNNSPLHF. The full variable domain, in which reference TRBV11-2 and TRBJ1-6 provide the parts outside the CDR3, is EAGVAQSPRYKIIEKRQSVAFWCNPISGHATLYWYQQILGQGPKLLIQFQNNGVVDDSQLPKDRFSAERLKGVDSTLKIQPAKLEDSAVYLCASSVRQGNNSPLHFGNGTRLTVT.

This chain links TRBV6-5 with TRBJ1-6; TRBD1 is a possible D gene (5 bases). The CDR3 sequence is 15 residues long. Per the germline V gene, CDR1 is MNHEY and CDR2 is SVGAGI. V was trimmed by 4 bases and J by 3 bases, leaving 10 bases between them. CDR3: CASSSGSNYNSPLHF. The CDR3 coding sequence is TGTGCCAGCAGTTCAGGGTCAAACTATAATTCACCCCTCCACTTT.

CDR3 amino acids: CASKGSEGHSNTEAFF. The CDR3, as DNA: TGTGCCAGCAAGGGAAGCGAGGGACACTCGAACACTGAAGCTTTCTTT. V and J are TRBV28 and TRBJ1-1; TRBD1 is a possible D gene (6 bases). CDR1 MDHEN and CDR2 SYDVKM come from the germline V gene. The CDR3 covers 16 residues. With 7 bases removed from V and 1 base from J, the gap between germline ends came to 19 bases.

Only a few counts were recorded for this clone. The chain has TRBV6-5 and TRBJ1-1; D is perhaps TRBD1 (5 bases). Germline V gene data show CDR1 as MNHEY and CDR2 as SVGAGI. Trimming took off 2 bases at V and 8 bases at J, with 9 bases between the two ends. There are 12 residues in the CDR3. Written as DNA, the CDR3 is TGTGCCAGCAGTTACGGGGGGATAGAAGCTTTCTTT. It translates to CASSYGGIEAFF.

Here the CDR3 reads CATIETTNYGYTF. In DNA, the CDR3 is TGCGCCACCATAGAGACTACTAACTATGGCTACACCTTC. V is TRBV10-2 and J is TRBJ1-2; D not certain. The length of the CDR3 is 13 residues. Trimming cost V 10 bases and J 0 bases, with 12 bases left between them. Germline V lookup: CDR1 WSHSY, CDR2 SAAADI.

V and J are TRBV13 and TRBJ1-6; 7 bases align to TRBD1. Losses at the gene ends were 5 bases for V and 7 bases for J; bases not matched to a gene: 8. This CDR3 has 15 amino acids. Per germline, CDR1 PRHDT and CDR2 FYEKMQ (reference sequence). CDR3 protein: CASSPGGTKNSPLHF. The DNA of the CDR3 is TGTGCCAGCAGCCCAGGGGGGACAAAGAATTCACCCCTCCACTTT.

V usage is TRBV6-6 and J usage is TRBJ2-4; 7 nucleotides agree with TRBD2. The CDR3 runs to 14 residues. Germline CDR1 is MNHNY and CDR2 is SVGAGI (reference sequence). With V trimmed by 11 bases and J by 8 bases, 15 bases remained unmatched. The DNA of the CDR3 is TGTGCCGGGGGAGGGGCGTCCAATGGGGACATTCAGTACTTC. Translating it yields CAGGGASNGDIQYF.

The chain couples TRBV7-2 to TRBJ2-5; weak D call: TRBD1 (5 bases). The V gene lost 1 base and the J gene lost 2 bases, with 8 bases spanning the gap. This CDR3 spans 14 amino acids. Germline-derived CDR1 and CDR2 are SGHTA and FQGNSA. The CDR3 sequence is CASSLVQVQETQYF. CDR3 DNA: TGTGCCAGCAGCTTAGTACAGGTTCAAGAGACCCAGTACTTC.

V gene TRBV27 combines with J gene TRBJ2-7; weak D call: TRBD1 (6 bases). CDR1 is MNHEY and CDR2 is SMNVEV in the germline V gene (reference sequence). The CDR3 runs to 16 residues. The germline V and J ends were trimmed by 5 bases and 0 bases, with 17 bases remaining between them. The CDR3 DNA follows: TGTGCCAGCAGTCCAGGGGCCCAATTAATCTCCTACGAGCAGTACTTC. It translates to CASSPGAQLISYEQYF.

In this sample, this clone turned up once. This chain connects TRBV6-5 to TRBJ2-3, with 7 positions matching TRBD2. The CDR3 length is 16 residues. V dropped 2 bases and J dropped 1; count of bases not matched to a gene: 6. CDR1 is MNHEY and CDR2 is SVGAGI in the germline V gene. The CDR3 DNA follows: TGTGCCAGCAGTTACGGTCAGAGCGGGGGCACAGATACGCAGTATTTT. Protein: CASSYGQSGGTDTQYF.

This rearrangement joins TRBV19 to TRBJ1-2; TRBD1 is a possible D gene (6 bases). The CDR3 runs to 14 residues. V lost 6 bases and J 0 bases, leaving 11 bases between the germline ends. The V gene's germline CDR1 is LNHDA and CDR2 SQIVND (reference sequence). CDR3: CASRLRGSNYGYTF. In DNA, the CDR3 is TGTGCCAGTAGACTCAGGGGTTCTAACTATGGCTACACCTTC.

The CDR3 nucleotides are TGTGCCAGCAGCCAAGAACCGATGGTAGCGGGGGGAGGGATCTACAATGAGCAGTTCTTC. It translates to CASSQEPMVAGGGIYNEQFF. The chain links TRBV4-2 to TRBJ2-1, with 10 bases fitting TRBD2. Per the germline V gene, CDR1 is LGHNA and CDR2 is YNFKEQ. After removal of 0 bases from V and 3 bases from J, the junction contained 14 bases not matched to a gene. CDR3 length: 20 amino acids.

This clone has only one observation. The CDR3 coding sequence is TGTGCCAGCAGCCGTATACGAGCCGGGACTGAAGCTTTCTTT. It yields the protein CASSRIRAGTEAFF. The rearrangement uses TRBV28 and TRBJ1-1; D not resolved. CDR3 length: 14 amino acids. Trimming shortened V by 6 bases and J by 5 bases, and 16 bases separated the two germline ends. Germline V gene lookup returns CDR1 MDHEN and CDR2 SYDVKM.

The V gene is TRBV27, the J gene TRBJ1-5; 9 bases fit TRBD1. This CDR3 contains 17 residues. Germline-derived CDR1 and CDR2 are MNHEY and SMNVEV (reference sequence). V shed 5 bases, J shed 2 bases, and the junction held 10 bases outside the gene matches. The CDR3 protein is CASSAGTGMLGNQPQHF. CDR3 nucleotides: TGTGCCAGCAGTGCCGGGACAGGGATGCTCGGCAATCAGCCCCAGCATTTT.

The rearrangement links TRBV7-9 to TRBJ2-7; 7 bases fit TRBD2. The CDR3 consists of 16 residues. From germline, CDR1 is SEHNR and CDR2 FQNEAQ (reference sequence). The V and J ends lost 5 bases and 0 bases, in that order; junction bases with no gene match: 10. Here the CDR3 reads CASSPGGWRDSYEQYF. CDR3 in DNA: TGTGCCAGCAGCCCCGGGGGGTGGCGGGACTCCTACGAGCAGTACTTC.

The chain recombines TRBV7-8 with TRBJ2-3; 11 nucleotides align to TRBD2. The CDR3 has 16 amino acids. J lost 5 bases, V lost 5 bases, and 9 bases had no gene match. The V gene's germline CDR1 is SGHVS and CDR2 FQNEAQ. CDR3 protein: CASSATGTSGQDTQYF. The CDR3 coding sequence is TGTGCCAGCAGCGCGACCGGGACTAGCGGACAAGATACGCAGTATTTT.

This chain uses TRBV6-4 with TRBJ2-2; D gene uncertain. V lost 8 bases and J lost 4, with 11 bases in between. This CDR3 contains 13 residues. Germline V lookup: CDR1 MRHNA, CDR2 SNTAGT. The DNA of the CDR3 is TGTGCCAGCCGCCTCGGTAGCACCGGGGAGCTGTTTTTT. Protein sequence: CASRLGSTGELFF.

This clone appeared once. DNA of the CDR3: TGTGCCAGCACGGGACAGGGGTTTTACGAGCAGTACTTC. This codes for CASTGQGFYEQYF. The chain has TRBV6-1 and TRBJ2-7; 10 bases align to TRBD1. V shed 7 bases, J shed 4 bases, and the junction held 4 bases outside the gene matches. Germline CDR1 reads MNHNS; CDR2 reads SASEGT. This CDR3 region has 13 residues.

The chain links TRBV19 to TRBJ1-2; D gene unclear. The CDR3 contains 13 residues. V lost 3 bases and J lost 0, with 5 bases in between. Germline V gives CDR1 LNHDA, CDR2 SQIVND (reference sequence). The CDR3 loop reads CASSMSSNYGYTF. Here the CDR3 DNA reads TGTGCCAGTAGTATGTCATCTAACTATGGCTACACCTTC. The variable domain in full, with the rest retrieved from reference TRBV19 and TRBJ1-2, is DGGITQSPKYLFRKEGQNVTLSCEQNLNHDAMYWYRQDPGQGLRLIYYSQIVNDFQKGDIAEGYSVSREKKESFPLTVTSAQKNPTAFYLCASSMSSNYGYTFGSGTRLTVV.

The rearrangement joins TRBV6-6 to TRBJ1-5, with D possibly being TRBD1 (5 bases). The CDR3 has 13 residues. Germline loops: CDR1 MNHNY, CDR2 SVGAGI (reference sequence). V lost 0 bases to trimming and J lost 6 bases, with 6 bases between them. CDR3 DNA: TGTGCCAGCAGTTACTCCGACAGTCAGCCCCAGCATTTT. Its translation: CASSYSDSQPQHF.

The rearrangement links TRBV5-5 to TRBJ1-1; possibly TRBD1 for D (6 bases). Germline CDR1 is SGHKS and CDR2 is YYEKEE (reference sequence). This CDR3 is 18 amino acids long. The germline V and J ends were trimmed by 1 base and 1 base, with 20 bases remaining between them. CDR3 nucleotide sequence: TGTGCCAGCAGCTTGACAATACCGGGACAATTTAGGAACACTGAAGCTTTCTTT. Translation gives CASSLTIPGQFRNTEAFF.

The CDR3, as DNA: TGTGCCATCAGTGACCGGGGACAGGGGGCTGGAGAAAAACTGTTTTTT. Amino acid sequence: CAISDRGQGAGEKLFF. This chain links TRBV10-3 with TRBJ1-4; 12 nucleotides line up with TRBD1. From germline, CDR1 is ENHRY and CDR2 SYGVKD. Trimming removed 3 bases from V and 8 bases from J; junction bases left unmatched: 7. This CDR3 is built from 16 residues.

J is TRBJ2-3 and V is TRBV4-3, with 9 bases that match TRBD2. Trimming at V came to 1 base and at J to 3 bases, leaving 5 bases not matched to a gene. This CDR3 has 16 residues. From germline, CDR1 is LGHNA and CDR2 YSLEER. CDR3 sequence: CASSQGPSGVTDTQYF. In DNA, the CDR3 is TGCGCCAGCAGCCAAGGGCCTAGCGGGGTTACAGATACGCAGTATTTT.

The V call is TRBV4-1, the J call TRBJ2-7; 7 bases agree with TRBD1. With 2 bases clipped from V and 3 bases from J, the junction kept 1 base outside the gene matches. This CDR3 has 13 amino acids. Germline CDR1 and CDR2: MGHRA and YSYEKL. CDR3 sequence reads: CASSQRDSYEQYF. The CDR3 DNA follows: TGCGCCAGCAGCCAACGGGACAGCTACGAGCAGTACTTC.